The 24 T cell receptor beta chains below were found in one sample sequenced in a study of CD8 T cells in Susac syndrome. Reverse transcription used about 0.45 to 1 ug RNA and random hexamers. TCRdb analysed the immunoSEQ multiplex PCR reads with MiXCR anew, one entry per CDR3 protein. The data hold around 300,000 distinct CDR3 sequences, with over 75% observed a single time. The sequenced sample consisted of CD8+ T cells from PBMCs. The source is a human donor with multiple sclerosis.

The rearrangement uses TRBV30 and TRBJ1-1; D possibly corresponds to TRBD1 (5 bases). CDR1 and CDR2 (germline): GTSNPN, SVGIG (reference sequence). V was trimmed by 5 bases and J by 4 bases, leaving 11 bases between them. The CDR3 is made up of 12 amino acids. For the CDR3, the DNA is TGTGCCTGGTCGGTGGGGGGCACTGAAGCTTTCTTT. It encodes CAWSVGGTEAFF.

V and J are TRBV2 and TRBJ2-7, with D possibly matching TRBD1 (6 bases). The germline CDR1 and CDR2 sequences are SNHLY and FYNNEI. V was pared by 6 bases and J by 2 bases, with 11 bases between. The CDR3 is 13 amino acids. CDR3 nucleotides: TGTGCCAGCAGGGTCAGGACAGCCTACGAGCAGTACTTC. Translating it yields CASRVRTAYEQYF.

This chain connects TRBV28 to TRBJ2-4; tentative D call: TRBD1 (7 bases). Germline assignment: CDR1 MDHEN and CDR2 SYDVKM. CDR3 length: 16 residues. With 6 bases removed from V and 7 bases from J, the gap between germline ends came to 22 bases. The CDR3 DNA sequence: TGTGCCAGCAGCCCCGACGTAGGGGGCGCGGGGAACATTCAGTACTTC. It specifies CASSPDVGGAGNIQYF. Complete variable domain (other parts from reference TRBV28 and TRBJ2-4): DVKVTQSSRYLVKRTGEKVFLECVQDMDHENMFWYRQDPGLGLRLIYFSYDVKMKEKGDIPEGYSVSREKKERFSLILESASTNQTSMYLCASSPDVGGAGNIQYFGAGTRLSVL.

The J gene is TRBJ1-2, the V gene TRBV6-5, with 9 bases identical to TRBD1. The CDR3 is made up of 14 amino acids. Germline CDR1 and CDR2: MNHEY and SVGAGI. V lost 2 bases to trimming and J lost 6 bases; unmatched junction nucleotides: 4. CDR3 loop: CASSYGGQGHGYTF. The CDR3 DNA follows: TGTGCCAGCAGTTACGGAGGACAGGGGCATGGCTACACCTTC.

The chain employs TRBV2 and TRBJ2-2, with 10 nucleotides matching TRBD2. Trimming at V came to 3 bases and at J to 6 bases, leaving 7 bases not matched to a gene. Germline V gene sequence: CDR1 SNHLY, CDR2 FYNNEI. The CDR3 spans 16 residues. The CDR3 sequence is CASSEQRGGPPGELFF. DNA for the CDR3: TGTGCCAGCAGTGAGCAGCGGGGGGGGCCCCCCGGGGAGCTGTTTTTT.

The chain has TRBV12-3 or TRBV12-4 and TRBJ1-3; D uncertain. V lost 5 bases, J lost 0 bases, and 14 bases lay in between. The CDR3 covers 16 residues. The DNA for the CDR3 is TGTGCCAGCAGTCCCGTAGGTACCTTCTCTGGAAACACCATATATTTT. Translated: CASSPVGTFSGNTIYF.

The chain couples TRBV10-2 to TRBJ2-4, with TRBD1 matching over 7 bases. The germline V gene encodes CDR1 WSHSY and CDR2 SAAADI. With V trimmed by 11 bases and J by 9 bases, 16 bases remained unmatched. This CDR3 contains 14 residues. CDR3 DNA: TGCGCCGTCTCAGACAGGGTAGCCAGAGCCATTCAGTACTTC. Translated: CAVSDRVARAIQYF.

V is TRBV20-1 and J is TRBJ2-2; D could derive from TRBD1 or TRBD2 (6 bases each). From germline, CDR1 is DFQATT and CDR2 SNEGSKA (reference sequence). The V end was cut by 3 bases, the J end by 1 base, with 21 bases between. The CDR3 totals 18 residues. CDR3 protein: CSARDYIIGTKNTGELFF. For the CDR3, the DNA is TGCAGTGCTAGGGACTACATAATCGGGACAAAGAACACCGGGGAGCTGTTTTTT.

This rearrangement joins TRBV7-8 to TRBJ2-5; 10 positions agree with TRBD2. The V gene's germline CDR1 is SGHVS and CDR2 FQNEAQ. Trimming at V came to 3 bases and at J to 5 bases, leaving 3 bases not matched to a gene. CDR3 length equals 14 residues. CDR3 nucleotides: TGTGCCAGCAGCTTTACGGGACTAGCGGAGACCCAGTACTTC. It translates to CASSFTGLAETQYF. Using reference TRBV7-8 and TRBJ2-5 for the parts outside the CDR3, the full variable domain is GAGVSQSPRYKVAKRGQDVALRCDPISGHVSLFWYQQALGQGPEFLTYFQNEAQLDKSGLPSDRFFAERPEGSVSTLKIQRTQQEDSAVYLCASSFTGLAETQYFGPGTRLLVL.

V and J are TRBV28 and TRBJ2-2; D gene ambiguous. The germline V and J ends were trimmed by 3 bases and 6 bases, with 11 bases remaining between them. In germline, CDR1 is MDHEN, CDR2 SYDVKM. There are 14 residues in the CDR3. DNA of the CDR3: TGTGCCAGCAGTTTTCATGGAGCGCCCGGGGAGCTGTTTTTT. Translated: CASSFHGAPGELFF.

The chain links TRBV27 to TRBJ2-3; D might be TRBD2 (5 bases). Trimming pared 2 bases from V and 6 bases from J, leaving 9 bases between. CDR3 length: 13 residues. Germline values: CDR1 MNHEY, CDR2 SMNVEV (reference sequence). The CDR3 here is CASSLIGLDTQYF. The CDR3 DNA reads TGTGCCAGCAGTTTAATCGGACTTGATACGCAGTATTTT.

The chain links TRBV9 to TRBJ1-4; weak D call: TRBD1 (5 bases). Germline values: CDR1 SGDLS, CDR2 YYNGEE. The CDR3 has 15 residues. The V end lost 3 bases, the J end lost 0 bases, and 9 bases lay between the germline ends. CDR3 sequence: CASSATGATNEKLFF. The DNA for the CDR3 is TGTGCCAGCAGCGCAACAGGAGCAACTAATGAAAAACTGTTTTTT.

The chain couples TRBV4-2 to TRBJ1-1, with D unresolved. The CDR3 totals 14 residues. V was trimmed by 2 bases and J by 0 bases, leaving 7 bases between them. CDR1 and CDR2 (germline): LGHNA, YNFKEQ. CDR3 loop: CASSQPKVNTEAFF. CDR3 bases: TGTGCCAGCAGCCAACCGAAAGTGAACACTGAAGCTTTCTTT.

This chain's CDR3 is CASSLGDRGLLEQYF. The CDR3 nucleotides are TGTGCCAGTAGTCTCGGGGACAGGGGGCTCCTCGAGCAGTACTTC. The chain recombines TRBV19 with TRBJ2-7; TRBD1 matches 12 bases. Germline V gives CDR1 LNHDA, CDR2 SQIVND (reference sequence). V lost 5 bases, J lost 6 bases, and 8 bases stayed unmatched. The CDR3 extends over 15 amino acids. Looking up the rest from reference TRBV19 and TRBJ2-7 gives the full variable domain: DGGITQSPKYLFRKEGQNVTLSCEQNLNHDAMYWYRQDPGQGLRLIYYSQIVNDFQKGDIAEGYSVSREKKESFPLTVTSAQKNPTAFYLCASSLGDRGLLEQYFGPGTRLTVT.

The chain uses TRBV6-2 or TRBV6-3 and TRBJ2-5, with 10 nucleotides matching TRBD2. J was trimmed by 2 bases and V by 0 bases; bases with no gene match: 9. Germline values: CDR1 MNHEY, CDR2 SVGEGT. The CDR3 consists of 18 residues. CDR3 sequence (DNA): TGTGCCAGCAGTTACTCGGGGGCTAGCGGGAGTTGGCAAGAGACCCAGTACTTC. It encodes CASSYSGASGSWQETQYF.

CDR3 in DNA: TGCAGTGCTAGAGTGGCAAGCCTCCGAGGCTCACCCCTCCACTTT. Its translation is CSARVASLRGSPLHF. The genes are TRBV20-1 and TRBJ1-6; D not resolved. The V and J ends lost 1 base and 10 bases respectively, with 17 bases between them. This CDR3 has 15 residues. Germline V CDR1 and CDR2: DFQATT, SNEGSKA (reference sequence).

CDR3 amino acids: CASSLGQGGGSPLHF. The CDR3 nucleotides read TGCGCCAGCAGCCTGGGACAGGGTGGTGGTTCACCCCTCCACTTT. The chain couples TRBV5-1 to TRBJ1-6; 9 bases line up with TRBD1. The V segment lost 4 bases and the J segment 9 bases; nucleotides outside the gene matches: 8. CDR3 size: 15 residues. CDR1 SGHRS and CDR2 YFSETQ come from the germline V gene.

The V and J genes are TRBV19 and TRBJ2-7; 10 bases are shared with TRBD2. CDR3 length equals 16 residues. V lost 5 bases and J lost 2; bases outside the gene matches: 9. CDR1 is LNHDA and CDR2 is SQIVND in the germline V gene (reference sequence). CDR3 loop: CASSPRTSGFPYEQYF. For the CDR3, the DNA is TGTGCCAGTAGTCCGAGGACTAGCGGATTTCCCTACGAGCAGTACTTC.

The rearrangement uses TRBV24-1 and TRBJ2-1; D not resolved. V was trimmed by 3 bases and J by 3 bases, leaving 5 bases between them. The CDR3 extends over 13 amino acids. The germline V gene has CDR1 KGHDR and CDR2 SFDVKD. DNA of the CDR3: TGTGCCACCAGTGATCTTCACTACAATGAGCAGTTCTTC. As protein: CATSDLHYNEQFF.

V gene TRBV20-1 combines with J gene TRBJ1-5, with D perhaps matching TRBD1 (5 bases). The germline V gene encodes CDR1 DFQATT and CDR2 SNEGSKA (reference sequence). This CDR3 is built from 14 residues. The ends were cut back, 3 bases at V and 6 bases at J, with 15 bases in the middle. CDR3 loop: CSASPGSESQPQHF. As DNA, the CDR3 is TGCAGTGCTAGTCCAGGGTCCGAGAGTCAGCCCCAGCATTTT.

The genes are TRBV29-1 and TRBJ2-5; D may be TRBD2 (5 bases). V lost 4 bases and J 2 bases, leaving 14 bases between the germline ends. Germline CDR1 is SQVTM and CDR2 is ANQGSEA. The CDR3 runs to 14 residues. In DNA form, the CDR3 reads TGCAGCGTTGGTGACTATTTCCCTCAAGAGACCCAGTACTTC. It codes for CSVGDYFPQETQYF.

In this sample, this clonotype turned up once. The chain couples TRBV6-6 to TRBJ2-7; 10 bases fit TRBD2. The CDR3 has 15 amino acids. The junction had 11 bases not matched to a gene; V was cut back by 7 bases and J by 5 bases. Germline lookup yields CDR1 MNHNY and CDR2 SVGAGI (reference sequence). In DNA form, the CDR3 reads TGTGCCAGCACCCCTGCTAGCGGGAGTGTCCACGAGCAGTACTTC. Amino acids: CASTPASGSVHEQYF.

This chain uses TRBV28 with TRBJ2-7; a possible D gene is TRBD1 (5 bases). The CDR3 has 16 amino acids. V was pared by 6 bases and J by 6 bases, with 24 bases between. Germline loops: CDR1 MDHEN, CDR2 SYDVKM. The CDR3 DNA is TGTGCCAGCAGATTCCTCCGGACACTGACGGATGGCGAGCAGTACTTC. It yields the protein CASRFLRTLTDGEQYF.

DNA of the CDR3: TGTGCCAGCAGCTTAGAGTACAGGGGCTTCTCCTACGAGCAGTACTTC. As protein: CASSLEYRGFSYEQYF. The rearrangement links TRBV7-8 to TRBJ2-7, with 7 positions matching TRBD1. The germline V gene encodes CDR1 SGHVS and CDR2 FQNEAQ. Trimming removed 1 base from V and 0 bases from J; junction bases left unmatched: 6. The CDR3 runs 16 residues.